One sample yielded the 11 T cell receptor beta chains listed below, sequenced in a study of blood T cells in healthy people across ages. A second PCR of about 7 to 12 cycles used a sample-barcoded 5' primer and a J-beta primer mix. TCRdb ran MiXCR on the 5' RACE reads and lists one entry per CDR3 protein. The table lists approximately 800,000 distinct CDR3 sequences, around 25% of them singletons, with roughly 3.8% in the top ten. The same sample was also used in a study of T cells of mothers and their children.

The source material was blood. The receptors were gathered from a boy aged 5-17 years in good health.

This clonotype showed up just once. This sequence joins TRBV6-2 or TRBV6-3 and TRBJ2-5; D is perhaps TRBD1 or TRBD2 (5 bases each). The J call may be incorrect, as the DNA end agrees better with TRBJ2-1. Germline V gene sequence: CDR1 MNHEY, CDR2 SVGEGT. The CDR3 consists of 17 residues. CDR3 amino acids: CASSYRAGSPQSDEQFF. The CDR3, as DNA: TGTGCCAGCAGTTACAGGGCAGGGAGTCCACAATCCGATGAGCAGTTCTTC.

This CDR3 reads CAISESASSYNEQFF. CDR3 DNA sequence: TGTGCCATCAGTGAGTCAGCAAGCTCCTACAATGAGCAGTTCTTC. The chain has TRBV10-3 and TRBJ2-1, with no clear D. The V and J ends lost 0 bases and 0 bases respectively, with 6 bases between them. This CDR3 region has 15 residues. Germline loops: CDR1 ENHRY, CDR2 SYGVKD.

The chain recombines TRBV20-1 with TRBJ2-5; possible D gene TRBD2, 5 bases. This CDR3 comprises 14 residues. Trimming cost V 1 base and J 2 bases, with 11 bases left between them. Germline-derived CDR1 and CDR2 are DFQATT and SNEGSKA (reference sequence). The DNA for the CDR3 is TGCAGTGCTAGAGTGGGAGCGGCTCAAGAGACCCAGTACTTC. Translated, it gives CSARVGAAQETQYF.

The table lists this clonotype with a few counts. This rearrangement joins TRBV4-1 to TRBJ1-2, with D perhaps TRBD1 (5 bases). The length of the CDR3 is 18 residues. The V gene lost 1 base and the J gene lost 2 bases, with 20 bases spanning the gap. Per germline, CDR1 MGHRA and CDR2 YSYEKL. CDR3 sequence (DNA): TGCGCCAGCAGCCAAGCTACGGTGATCGCGGGGGGAAACTATGGCTACACCTTC. Encoded protein: CASSQATVIAGGNYGYTF.

The V and J genes are TRBV9 and TRBJ2-3; D call uncertain. V was clipped by 4 bases and J by 2 bases, with 14 bases between them. CDR1 SGDLS and CDR2 YYNGEE come from the germline V gene. The length of the CDR3 is 15 residues. In DNA form, the CDR3 reads TGTGCCAGCAGCCCCGCGGATCCTTTCACAGATACGCAGTATTTT. It is translated as CASSPADPFTDTQYF.

Only a few counts were recorded for this clonotype. The rearrangement joins TRBV19 to TRBJ2-5; D might be TRBD1 or TRBD2, each matching 5 bases. Trimming took 5 bases from V and 5 from J, leaving 18 bases between them. This CDR3 contains 15 residues. Germline CDR1 LNHDA, CDR2 SQIVND (reference sequence). Here the CDR3 DNA reads TGTGCCAGTAGTCCTCCGGGCCCGAGGGGTGAGACCCAGTACTTC. Translation: CASSPPGPRGETQYF.

This rearrangement joins TRBV27 to TRBJ2-7; possibly TRBD2 for D (6 bases). This CDR3 is 16 amino acids long. The germline V and J ends were trimmed by 3 bases and 0 bases, with 15 bases remaining between them. The germline gives CDR1 MNHEY, CDR2 SMNVEV (reference sequence). The CDR3 DNA sequence: TGTGCCAGCAGTTTCCTCTACCTGACTAGCTCCTACGAGCAGTACTTC. Its translation is CASSFLYLTSSYEQYF.

This clonotype was seen once. This chain joins TRBV27 and TRBJ1-2, with D maybe TRBD1 (5 bases). V was trimmed by 1 base and J by 8 bases, leaving 11 bases between them. This CDR3 has 13 residues. CDR1 and CDR2 (germline): MNHEY, SMNVEV (reference sequence). CDR3 coding DNA: TGTGCCAGCAGTTTATGGGGGTCCGAGGGCTACACCTTC. The encoded protein is CASSLWGSEGYTF.

The chain couples TRBV29-1 to TRBJ2-1; D gene unclear. Trimming stripped 7 bases from V and 2 bases from J, with 15 bases between. The germline gives CDR1 SQVTM, CDR2 ANQGSEA. The CDR3 contains 14 residues. CDR3 nucleotide sequence: TGCAGCGCTGTAGACACGCTTGCCTACAATGAGCAGTTCTTC. This translates into CSAVDTLAYNEQFF.

Ten or more counts support this clonotype. The chain's CDR3 is CSASSSGYASYEQYF. DNA for the CDR3: TGCAGTGCTAGTTCTAGCGGGTACGCATCCTACGAGCAGTACTTC. This chain connects TRBV20-1 to TRBJ2-7, with 8 bases identical to TRBD2. Unmatched junction bases numbered 8, after V lost 3 bases and J lost 1 base. The germline V gene encodes CDR1 DFQATT and CDR2 SNEGSKA (reference sequence). This CDR3 has 15 residues.

Worth noting for this clonotype: At one end, the junction sequence differs from germline, possibly due to a read error. The J gene is TRBJ2-1, the V gene TRBV6-5; TRBD1 aligns across 7 bases. The J call may be mistaken, given a closer DNA end match to TRBJ2-7. The CDR3 sequence is 13 residues long. The germline V gene has CDR1 MNHEY and CDR2 SVGAGI. CDR3 sequence: CAGSYSDRDEQYF. As DNA, the CDR3 is TGTGCCGGCAGTTACTCAGACAGGGACGAGCAGTACTTC.